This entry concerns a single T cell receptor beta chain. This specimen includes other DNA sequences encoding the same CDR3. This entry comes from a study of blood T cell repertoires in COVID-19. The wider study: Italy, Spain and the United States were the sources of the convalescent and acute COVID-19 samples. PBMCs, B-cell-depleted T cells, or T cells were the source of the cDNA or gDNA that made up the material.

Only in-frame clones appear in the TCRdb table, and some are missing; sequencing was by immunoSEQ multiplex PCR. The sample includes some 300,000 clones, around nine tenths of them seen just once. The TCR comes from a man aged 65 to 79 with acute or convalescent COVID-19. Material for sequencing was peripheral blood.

CDR3 protein: CSATVNTEAFF. The CDR3, as DNA: TGCAGTGCTACAGTGAACACTGAAGCTTTCTTT. The rearrangement links TRBV20-1 to TRBJ1-1, with D uncertain. Germline V gives CDR1 DFQATT, CDR2 SNEGSKA (reference sequence). This CDR3 contains 11 residues. V lost 4 bases, J lost 0 bases, and 3 bases lay in between.